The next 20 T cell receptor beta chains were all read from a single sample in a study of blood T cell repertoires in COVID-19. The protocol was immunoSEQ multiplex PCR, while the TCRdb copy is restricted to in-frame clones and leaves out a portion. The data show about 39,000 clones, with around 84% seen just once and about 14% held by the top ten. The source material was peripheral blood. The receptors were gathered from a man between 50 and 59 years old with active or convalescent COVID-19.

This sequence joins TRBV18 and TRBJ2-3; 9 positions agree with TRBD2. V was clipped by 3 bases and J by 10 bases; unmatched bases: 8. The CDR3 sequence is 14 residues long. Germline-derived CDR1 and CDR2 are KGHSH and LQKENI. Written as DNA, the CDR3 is TGTGCCAGCTCACCCCGCCTAGCGGGGTATGCGCAGTATTTT. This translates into CASSPRLAGYAQYF.

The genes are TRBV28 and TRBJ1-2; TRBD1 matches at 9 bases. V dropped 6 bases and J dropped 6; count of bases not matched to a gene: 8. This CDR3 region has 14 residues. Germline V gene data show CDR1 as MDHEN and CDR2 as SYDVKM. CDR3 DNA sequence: TGTGCCAGCAGACCCACAGGGGGCAGGGATGGCTACACCTTC. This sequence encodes CASRPTGGRDGYTF.

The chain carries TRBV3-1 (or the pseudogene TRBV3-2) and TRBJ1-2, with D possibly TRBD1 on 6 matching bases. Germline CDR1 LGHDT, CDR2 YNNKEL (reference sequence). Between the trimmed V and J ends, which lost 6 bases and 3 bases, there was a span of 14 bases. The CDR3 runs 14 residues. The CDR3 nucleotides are TGTGCCAGCAGATTACAGGGATGGGACTATGGCTACACCTTC. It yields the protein CASRLQGWDYGYTF.

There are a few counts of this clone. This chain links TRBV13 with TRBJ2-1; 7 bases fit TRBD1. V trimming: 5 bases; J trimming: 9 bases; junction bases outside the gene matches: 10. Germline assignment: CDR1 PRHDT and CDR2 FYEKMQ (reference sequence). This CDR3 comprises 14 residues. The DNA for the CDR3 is TGTGCCAGCAGCCCCCCGGACAGGTTAAGTGAGCAGTTCTTC. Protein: CASSPPDRLSEQFF.

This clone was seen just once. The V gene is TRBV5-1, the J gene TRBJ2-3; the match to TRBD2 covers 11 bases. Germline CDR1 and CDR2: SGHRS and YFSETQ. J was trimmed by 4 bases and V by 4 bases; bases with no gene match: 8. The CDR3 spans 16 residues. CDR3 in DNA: TGCGCCAGCAGCCAGATAGCGGGGGGGCCGGCAGATACGCAGTATTTT. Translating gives CASSQIAGGPADTQYF.

CDR3 DNA: TGTGCCAGCTCACCAGCCGTACATGACATTCAGTACTTC. Translated: CASSPAVHDIQYF. This chain links TRBV18 with TRBJ2-4, with D unclear. V was cut by 2 bases and J by 8 bases, with 10 bases left in between. Germline assignment: CDR1 KGHSH and CDR2 LQKENI. This CDR3 has 13 residues.

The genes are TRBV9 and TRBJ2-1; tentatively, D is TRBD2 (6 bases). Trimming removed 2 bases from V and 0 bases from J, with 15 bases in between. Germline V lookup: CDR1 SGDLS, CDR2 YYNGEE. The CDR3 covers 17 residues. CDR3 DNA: TGTGCCAGCAGCGTGCGGGACGCCGCGTTCTCCTACAATGAGCAGTTCTTC. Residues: CASSVRDAAFSYNEQFF.

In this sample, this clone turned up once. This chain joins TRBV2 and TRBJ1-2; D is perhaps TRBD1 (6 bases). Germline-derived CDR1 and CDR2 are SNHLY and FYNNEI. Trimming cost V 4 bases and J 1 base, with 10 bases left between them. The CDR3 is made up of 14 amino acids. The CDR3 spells CASSVTGVNYGYTF. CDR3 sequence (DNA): TGTGCCAGCAGTGTGACAGGCGTTAACTATGGCTACACCTTC.

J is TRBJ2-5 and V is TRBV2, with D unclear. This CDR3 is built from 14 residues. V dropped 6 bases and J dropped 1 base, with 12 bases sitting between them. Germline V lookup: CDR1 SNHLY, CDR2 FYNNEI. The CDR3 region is CASSLQQIQETQYF. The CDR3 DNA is TGTGCCAGCAGCCTACAGCAAATCCAAGAGACCCAGTACTTC.

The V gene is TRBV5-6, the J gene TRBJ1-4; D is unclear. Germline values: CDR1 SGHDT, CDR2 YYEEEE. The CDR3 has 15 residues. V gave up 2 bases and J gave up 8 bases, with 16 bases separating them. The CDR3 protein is CASSLRSGLEEKLFF. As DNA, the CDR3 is TGTGCCAGCAGCTTAAGATCGGGGTTAGAAGAAAAACTGTTTTTT. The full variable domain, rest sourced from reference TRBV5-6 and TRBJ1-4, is DAGVTQSPTHLIKTRGQQVTLRCSPKSGHDTVSWYQQALGQGPQFIFQYYEEEERQRGNFPDRFSGHQFPNYSSELNVNALLLGDSALYLCASSLRSGLEEKLFFGSGTQLSVL.

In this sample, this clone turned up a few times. The chain's CDR3 is CASSLEQGNREQYF. For the CDR3, the DNA is TGTGCCAGCAGCTTGGAACAGGGTAACCGCGAGCAGTACTTC. The V and J genes are TRBV5-6 and TRBJ2-7; the D gene is possibly TRBD1 (6 bases). Trimming left V 0 bases short and J 6 bases short, with 13 bases between. The germline V gene has CDR1 SGHDT and CDR2 YYEEEE. CDR3 length: 14 amino acids.

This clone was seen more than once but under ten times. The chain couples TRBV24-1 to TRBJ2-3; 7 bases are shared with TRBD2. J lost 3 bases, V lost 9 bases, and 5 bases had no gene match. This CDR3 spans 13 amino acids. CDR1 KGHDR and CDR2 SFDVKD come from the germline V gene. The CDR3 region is CATSSSGTDTQYF. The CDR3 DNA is TGTGCCACCTCCTCTAGCGGAACAGATACGCAGTATTTT.

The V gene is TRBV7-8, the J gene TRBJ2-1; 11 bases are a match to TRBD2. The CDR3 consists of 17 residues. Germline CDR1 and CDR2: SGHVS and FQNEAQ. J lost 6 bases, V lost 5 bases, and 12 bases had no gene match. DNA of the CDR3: TGTGCCAGCAGCGGACCCAAGGGGCTAGCGGGGGGCAATGAGCAGTTCTTC. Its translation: CASSGPKGLAGGNEQFF.

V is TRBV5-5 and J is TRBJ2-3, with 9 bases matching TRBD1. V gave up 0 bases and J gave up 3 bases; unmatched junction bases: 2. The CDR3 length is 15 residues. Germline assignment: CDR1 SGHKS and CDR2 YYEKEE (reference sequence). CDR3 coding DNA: TGTGCCAGCAGCTTGGGGGACAGGGTTACAGATACGCAGTATTTT. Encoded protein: CASSLGDRVTDTQYF.

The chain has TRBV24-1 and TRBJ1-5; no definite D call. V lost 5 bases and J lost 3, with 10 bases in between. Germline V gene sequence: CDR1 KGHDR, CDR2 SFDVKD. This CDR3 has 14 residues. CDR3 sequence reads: CATSGGRNNQPQHF. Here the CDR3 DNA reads TGTGCCACCAGTGGAGGCAGAAACAATCAGCCCCAGCATTTT.

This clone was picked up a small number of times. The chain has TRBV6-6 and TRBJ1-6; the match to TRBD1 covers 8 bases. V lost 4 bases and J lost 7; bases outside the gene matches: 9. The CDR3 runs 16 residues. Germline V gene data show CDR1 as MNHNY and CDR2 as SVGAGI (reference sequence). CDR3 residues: CASSFDRGGINSPLHF. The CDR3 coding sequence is TGTGCCAGCAGTTTCGACAGGGGTGGGATAAATTCACCCCTCCACTTT.

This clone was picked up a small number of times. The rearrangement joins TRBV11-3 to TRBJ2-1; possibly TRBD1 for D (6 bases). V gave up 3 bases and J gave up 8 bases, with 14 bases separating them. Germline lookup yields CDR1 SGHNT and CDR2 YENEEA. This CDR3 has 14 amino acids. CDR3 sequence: CASSFSGRGHEQFF. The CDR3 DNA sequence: TGTGCCAGCAGCTTCTCCGGCAGGGGCCATGAGCAGTTCTTC.

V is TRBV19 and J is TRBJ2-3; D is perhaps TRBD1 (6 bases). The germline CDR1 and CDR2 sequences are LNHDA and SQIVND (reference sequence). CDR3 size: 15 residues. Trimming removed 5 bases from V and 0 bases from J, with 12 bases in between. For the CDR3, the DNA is TGTGCCAGTAGTTTTGGACAGACTAGCACAGATACGCAGTATTTT. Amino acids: CASSFGQTSTDTQYF.

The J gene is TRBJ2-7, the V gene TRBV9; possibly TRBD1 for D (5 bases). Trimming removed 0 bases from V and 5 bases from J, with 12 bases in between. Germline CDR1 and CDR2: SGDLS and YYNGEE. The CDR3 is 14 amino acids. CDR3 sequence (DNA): TGTGCCAGCAGCGTAGGCGGCAGGGCGGACGAGCAGTACTTC. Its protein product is CASSVGGRADEQYF.

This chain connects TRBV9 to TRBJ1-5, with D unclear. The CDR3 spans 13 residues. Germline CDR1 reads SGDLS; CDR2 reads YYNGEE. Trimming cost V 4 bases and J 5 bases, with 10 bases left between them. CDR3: CASSTENDQPQHF. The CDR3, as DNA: TGTGCCAGCAGCACAGAAAACGATCAGCCCCAGCATTTT.